The 31 T cell receptor beta chains reported below all come from one sample, sequenced in a study of blood T cell repertoires in COVID-19. The assay was immunoSEQ multiplex PCR, and TCRdb's table has in-frame clones only and misses some. The data contain 250,000 to 300,000 clones, over 80% of them singletons. Sequencing was done on a sample of peripheral blood. These receptor sequences come from a woman in her sixties or seventies with COVID-19, enrolled during active disease.

A single count supports this clone. The chain links TRBV6-5 to TRBJ1-1, with D possibly TRBD1 on 5 matching bases. CDR3 length: 14 amino acids. Germline V gives CDR1 MNHEY, CDR2 SVGAGI. Trimming stripped 7 bases from V and 6 bases from J, with 18 bases between. The CDR3 nucleotides are TGTGCCAGCAATAGAAGGGTAGGGGTCGCTGAAGCTTTCTTT. This translates into CASNRRVGVAEAFF.

This chain joins TRBV5-4 and TRBJ2-4, with D perhaps matching TRBD1 (5 bases). Per germline, CDR1 SGHNT and CDR2 YYREEE (reference sequence). This CDR3 is 16 amino acids long. The V end lost 5 bases, the J end lost 0 bases, and 15 bases lay between the germline ends. The CDR3 region has the DNA TGTGCCAGCAGTCCAGGGCCAGAACTAGCCAAAAACATTCAGTACTTC. This codes for CASSPGPELAKNIQYF.

This clone appeared once. This chain joins TRBV5-1 and TRBJ2-1; D might be TRBD1 (6 bases). Trimming removed 4 bases from V and 1 base from J, with 12 bases in between. Germline CDR1 is SGHRS and CDR2 is YFSETQ. There are 15 residues in the CDR3. CDR3 loop: CASSLTGNSYNEQFF. CDR3 nucleotide sequence: TGCGCCAGCAGCCTCACAGGGAATTCCTACAATGAGCAGTTCTTC.

This chain links TRBV28 with TRBJ1-4; D uncertain. Trimming left V 8 bases short and J 0 bases short, with 10 bases between. Per germline, CDR1 MDHEN and CDR2 SYDVKM. The CDR3 runs to 14 residues. CDR3 sequence: CASRGHPTNEKLFF. The CDR3 nucleotides are TGTGCCAGCCGTGGGCACCCAACTAATGAAAAACTGTTTTTT. The complete variable domain, with remaining parts taken from reference TRBV28 and TRBJ1-4, reads DVKVTQSSRYLVKRTGEKVFLECVQDMDHENMFWYRQDPGLGLRLIYFSYDVKMKEKGDIPEGYSVSREKKERFSLILESASTNQTSMYLCASRGHPTNEKLFFGSGTQLSVL.

V usage is TRBV18 and J usage is TRBJ1-6, with a possible D match to TRBD1 (6 bases). CDR1 and CDR2 (germline): KGHSH, LQKENI. This CDR3 has 16 residues. The germline V and J ends were trimmed by 1 base and 7 bases, with 14 bases remaining between them. The CDR3 is CASSPLETGENSPLHF. The CDR3 DNA follows: TGTGCCAGCTCACCACTTGAGACAGGAGAAAATTCACCCCTCCACTTT.

The chain joins TRBV28 to TRBJ1-2, with TRBD1 identical over 12 bases. CDR3 length: 15 amino acids. Germline CDR1 MDHEN, CDR2 SYDVKM. V shed 7 bases and J 4 bases; nucleotides not matched to a gene: 7. CDR3 protein: CASKTAGQGAYGYTF. The CDR3 DNA is TGTGCCAGCAAAACGGCGGGACAGGGGGCCTATGGCTACACCTTC.

The rearrangement links TRBV5-4 to TRBJ2-1; 8 bases match TRBD1. The CDR3 spans 17 residues. The J segment lost 2 bases and the V segment lost 3 bases, leaving 10 bases of the junction unmatched. Germline loops: CDR1 SGHNT, CDR2 YYREEE (reference sequence). The CDR3: CASSWKGGQGPYNEQFF. CDR3 in DNA: TGTGCCAGCAGCTGGAAAGGCGGACAGGGACCCTACAATGAGCAGTTCTTC. The full variable domain, completed using reference TRBV5-4 and TRBJ2-1, is ETGVTQSPTHLIKTRGQQVTLRCSSQSGHNTVSWYQQALGQGPQFIFQYYREEENGRGNFPPRFSGLQFPNYSSELNVNALELDDSALYLCASSWKGGQGPYNEQFFGPGTRLTVL.

The rearrangement joins TRBV11-3 to TRBJ2-7; TRBD2 matches 15 bases. The germline CDR1 and CDR2 sequences are SGHNT and YENEEA. The CDR3 is 15 residues long. V shed 6 bases, J shed 5 bases, and the junction held 5 bases outside the gene matches. CDR3 sequence: CASSQGTSGRNEQYF. The DNA for the CDR3 is TGTGCCAGCAGTCAGGGGACTAGCGGGAGGAACGAGCAGTACTTC.

The CDR3 region is CASSLLTGSSYNEQFF. In DNA form, the CDR3 reads TGTGCCAGTAGTTTGTTGACAGGGAGCTCCTACAATGAGCAGTTCTTC. The chain employs TRBV19 and TRBJ2-1; 7 nucleotides agree with TRBD1. CDR1 and CDR2 from the germline V gene are LNHDA and SQIVND (reference sequence). The CDR3 has 16 amino acids. J was trimmed by 0 bases and V by 5 bases; bases with no gene match: 7.

This sequence joins TRBV7-3 and TRBJ2-1; D might be TRBD2 (6 bases). Germline assignment: CDR1 SGHTA and CDR2 FQGTGA. V lost 1 base and J lost 2, with 12 bases in between. CDR3 length: 16 amino acids. The CDR3: CASSLIGGMTYNEQFF. The CDR3 nucleotides are TGTGCCAGCAGCTTAATTGGCGGGATGACCTACAATGAGCAGTTCTTC.

The genes are TRBV5-6 and TRBJ1-2; D is perhaps TRBD1 (5 bases). Germline-derived CDR1 and CDR2 are SGHDT and YYEEEE. V lost 6 bases and J lost 6, with 6 bases in between. The CDR3 has 10 amino acids. The DNA of the CDR3 is TGTGCCAGCAACAGGCATGGCTACACCTTC. Translating gives CASNRHGYTF. Full variable domain (outside the CDR3, taken from reference TRBV5-6 and TRBJ1-2): DAGVTQSPTHLIKTRGQQVTLRCSPKSGHDTVSWYQQALGQGPQFIFQYYEEEERQRGNFPDRFSGHQFPNYSSELNVNALLLGDSALYLCASNRHGYTFGSGTRLTVV.

The J gene is TRBJ2-7, the V gene TRBV27; 11 bases line up with TRBD2. The CDR3 sequence is 18 residues long. Germline CDR1 MNHEY, CDR2 SMNVEV (reference sequence). V was pared by 2 bases and J by 0 bases, with 9 bases of the junction left unmatched. CDR3 nucleotide sequence: TGTGCCAGCAGTTTACTCCCCGGGACTAGCGGCAGCTCCTACGAGCAGTACTTC. This sequence encodes CASSLLPGTSGSSYEQYF.

V gene TRBV6-5 combines with J gene TRBJ1-1; D is undetermined. Trimming cost V 8 bases and J 2 bases, with 9 bases left between them. The CDR3 is made up of 12 amino acids. Germline V gives CDR1 MNHEY, CDR2 SVGAGI. Here the CDR3 reads CASSEINTEAFF. The CDR3, as DNA: TGTGCCAGCTCGGAGATAAACACTGAAGCTTTCTTT.

The gene calls are TRBV19 and TRBJ2-3, with TRBD2 matching over 8 bases. Germline CDR1 LNHDA, CDR2 SQIVND (reference sequence). This CDR3 contains 16 residues. V gave up 5 bases and J gave up 0 bases; unmatched junction bases: 7. CDR3 loop: CASSQASGLSTDTQYF. In DNA, the CDR3 is TGTGCCAGTAGTCAGGCTAGCGGGCTGAGCACAGATACGCAGTATTTT.

This clone was observed a few times. The V gene is TRBV28, the J gene TRBJ1-2; the match to TRBD1 covers 10 bases. The CDR3 is made up of 16 amino acids. The germline gives CDR1 MDHEN, CDR2 SYDVKM. The V and J ends lost 4 bases and 5 bases, in that order; junction bases with no gene match: 10. The CDR3 spells CASSSTGTGEKYGYTF. CDR3 nucleotides: TGTGCCAGCAGTTCAACCGGGACAGGGGAAAAGTATGGCTACACCTTC.

The chain joins TRBV5-6 to TRBJ2-5, with a tentative D call TRBD2 (5 bases). This CDR3 has 14 amino acids. Trimming shortened V by 4 bases and J by 5 bases, and 15 bases separated the two germline ends. Germline CDR1 is SGHDT and CDR2 is YYEEEE. The CDR3 is CASSLHVTGETQYF. The CDR3 bases are TGTGCCAGCAGCCTACACGTCACGGGGGAGACCCAGTACTTC.

The V and J genes are TRBV6-4 and TRBJ2-3, with D unresolved. The CDR3 contains 13 residues. Germline values: CDR1 MRHNA, CDR2 SNTAGT. V shed 8 bases and J shed 1 base, with 10 bases lying between them. The CDR3 region is CASSEFGTDTQYF. CDR3 nucleotides: TGTGCCAGCTCCGAGTTCGGCACAGATACGCAGTATTTT.

This chain links TRBV7-8 with TRBJ1-6; D ambiguous. CDR1 and CDR2 (germline): SGHVS, FQNEAQ. This CDR3 comprises 15 residues. V was shortened by 0 bases and J by 7 bases, with 10 bases between the two germline ends. For the CDR3, the DNA is TGTGCCAGCAGCTTAGCGGGAGGGCGAAATTCACCCCTCCACTTT. Amino acids: CASSLAGGRNSPLHF.

To note about this clone: Other DNA sequences in this specimen translate into the identical CDR3. This rearrangement joins TRBV19 to TRBJ2-7; D may be TRBD1 (6 bases). Trimming left V 1 base short and J 2 bases short, with 6 bases between. Germline V CDR1 and CDR2: LNHDA, SQIVND (reference sequence). The CDR3 consists of 13 residues. CDR3 residues: CASSIGTAYEQYF. CDR3 coding DNA: TGTGCCAGTAGTATAGGGACAGCCTACGAGCAGTACTTC.

The chain recombines TRBV21-1 with TRBJ2-3; TRBD2, the table's D call, was not compared with the DNA. TRBV21-1 represents a pseudogene. The CDR3 has 16 residues. The CDR3 DNA reads TGTGCCAGCACTACGAGCGGGAGGGCAACCACAGATACGCAGTATTTT. Translation gives CASTTSGRATTDTQYF.

This chain connects TRBV11-2 to TRBJ2-2; 7 nucleotides line up with TRBD1. This CDR3 region has 15 residues. From germline, CDR1 is SGHAT and CDR2 FQNNGV. The junction had 9 bases not matched to a gene; V was cut back by 8 bases and J by 3 bases. In DNA, the CDR3 is TGTGCCAGCCCCGGACAGGAGAGATACACCGGGGAGCTGTTTTTT. The encoded protein is CASPGQERYTGELFF.

Only a few counts were recorded for this clone. The CDR3 bases are TGTGCCAGCAGCTCGGCCGGGACAGGGGGAGGAAACACCATATATTTT. The encoded protein is CASSSAGTGGGNTIYF. The gene calls are TRBV7-9 and TRBJ1-3; 11 nucleotides line up with TRBD1. CDR3 size: 16 residues. Per germline, CDR1 SEHNR and CDR2 FQNEAQ (reference sequence). J lost 4 bases, V lost 4 bases, and 6 bases had no gene match.

This clone was seen just once. The J gene is TRBJ2-5, the V gene TRBV14, with TRBD2 identical over 7 bases. The CDR3 loop spans 14 amino acids. The germline CDR1 and CDR2 sequences are SGHDN and FVKESK. V was pared by 6 bases and J by 5 bases, with 9 bases of the junction left unmatched. DNA of the CDR3: TGTGCCAGCAGTCCACTAGCGTCGCGGGAGACCCAGTACTTC. It translates to CASSPLASRETQYF.

This chain uses TRBV4-2 with TRBJ1-1; 9 nucleotides match TRBD1. V trimming: 3 bases; J trimming: 1 base; junction bases outside the gene matches: 0. Germline V CDR1 and CDR2: LGHNA, YNFKEQ. The CDR3 has 14 amino acids. Here the CDR3 DNA reads TGTGCCAGCAGCCAGGACAGGGGGAACACTGAAGCTTTCTTT. This translates into CASSQDRGNTEAFF.

This clone was detected once. The V gene is TRBV5-6, the J gene TRBJ2-2; D might be TRBD1 (6 bases). The V and J ends lost 1 base and 4 bases respectively, with 11 bases between them. The germline CDR1 and CDR2 sequences are SGHDT and YYEEEE. The CDR3 contains 15 residues. CDR3 DNA: TGTGCCAGCAGCTTGTATGGACAGACCACCGGGGAGCTGTTTTTT. As protein: CASSLYGQTTGELFF.

This clone was detected once. The J gene is TRBJ2-2, the V gene TRBV4-1; a possible D gene is TRBD2 (6 bases). V was cut by 11 bases and J by 5 bases, with 24 bases left in between. This CDR3 comprises 16 residues. From germline, CDR1 is MGHRA and CDR2 YSYEKL. CDR3 sequence reads: CARLDWAAGRTGELFF. Here the CDR3 DNA reads TGCGCCCGCCTCGACTGGGCGGCGGGACGGACCGGGGAGCTGTTTTTT.

The chain employs TRBV27 and TRBJ2-5, with a weak D call TRBD2 (6 bases). Germline CDR1 and CDR2: MNHEY and SMNVEV (reference sequence). The CDR3 consists of 15 residues. V was clipped by 5 bases and J by 2 bases, with 15 bases between them. For the CDR3, the DNA is TGTGCCAGCAGTCCCTTCCGCGGGAAGCAAGAGACCCAGTACTTC. Translating gives CASSPFRGKQETQYF.

V gene TRBV5-5 combines with J gene TRBJ1-1, with 8 bases identical to TRBD1. The CDR3 runs 17 residues. Per germline, CDR1 SGHKS and CDR2 YYEKEE (reference sequence). Losses at the gene ends were 0 bases for V and 2 bases for J; bases not matched to a gene: 9. This chain's CDR3 is CASSLVSQGAGNTEAFF. Here the CDR3 DNA reads TGTGCCAGCAGCTTGGTTTCGCAGGGGGCAGGAAACACTGAAGCTTTCTTT. The entire variable domain, with the rest obtained from reference TRBV5-5 and TRBJ1-1, is as follows: DAGVTQSPTHLIKTRGQQVTLRCSPISGHKSVSWYQQVLGQGPQFIFQYYEKEERGRGNFPDRFSARQFPNYSSELNVNALLLGDSALYLCASSLVSQGAGNTEAFFGQGTRLTVV.

The chain couples TRBV18 to TRBJ1-3, with D uncertain. CDR1 and CDR2 from the germline V gene are KGHSH and LQKENI. V dropped 0 bases and J dropped 2 bases, with 8 bases sitting between them. CDR3 length equals 15 residues. The CDR3: CASSPPGGPGNTIYF. The CDR3 coding sequence is TGTGCCAGCTCACCACCGGGAGGGCCTGGAAACACCATATATTTT.

Regarding this clone: One junction end disagrees with the germline gene, perhaps due to a read error. The chain couples TRBV2 to TRBJ1-2; 11 bases match TRBD1. This CDR3 region has 15 residues. CDR1 is SNHLY, CDR2 FYNNEI, per germline. CDR3 DNA sequence: TGTGCCAGCAGAGAAGGGACAGGGGGTAACTATGGCTACACCTTC. Its translation is CASREGTGGNYGYTF.

This clone was seen more than once but under ten times. The chain uses TRBV6-5 and TRBJ2-7; 7 bases map to TRBD1. There are 13 residues in the CDR3. With V trimmed by 7 bases and J by 2 bases, 5 bases remained unmatched. Germline-derived CDR1 and CDR2 are MNHEY and SVGAGI. The CDR3 DNA reads TGTGCCAGCACAAGGGACAGAACCTACGAGCAGTACTTC. Amino acid sequence: CASTRDRTYEQYF.